The 4 T cell receptor beta chains below come from one sample, sequenced in a study of blood T cell repertoires in COVID-19. Only in-frame clones appear in the TCRdb table, and some are missing; sequencing was by immunoSEQ multiplex PCR. The table lists about 180,000 clones, 80% of them singletons, with approximately 15% in the top ten. The source material was PBMCs or T cells enriched from blood (not recorded which). These receptor sequences come from a man in his 60s who had been exposed to COVID-19.

The rearrangement uses TRBV21-1 and TRBJ1-1; whether TRBD1, the table's D call, matches the DNA was not checked. TRBV21-1 is designated a pseudogene. This CDR3 spans 15 amino acids. The CDR3 region is CASSKTGAEEGEAFF. CDR3 coding DNA: TGTGCCAGCAGCAAGACAGGGGCAGAGGAGGGAGAAGCTTTCTTT.

This clone was seen once. This chain connects TRBV9 to TRBJ1-5; 7 bases map to TRBD1. V shed 4 bases, J shed 1 base, and the junction held 5 bases outside the gene matches. This CDR3 is built from 15 residues. Germline-derived CDR1 and CDR2 are SGDLS and YYNGEE. CDR3 loop: CASSITGVSNQPQHF. CDR3 DNA sequence: TGTGCCAGCAGCATAACAGGGGTGAGCAATCAGCCCCAGCATTTT.

The J gene is TRBJ2-2, the V gene TRBV19; TRBD1 is a possible D gene (5 bases). The V gene's germline CDR1 is LNHDA and CDR2 SQIVND (reference sequence). The V end lost 5 bases, the J end lost 7 bases, and 17 bases lay between the germline ends. CDR3 length: 15 residues. CDR3 loop: CASSLLLGQNGELFF. The CDR3 nucleotides are TGTGCCAGTAGTCTCCTTTTGGGGCAGAACGGGGAGCTGTTTTTT.

The rearrangement uses TRBV9 and TRBJ1-1; a weak D match, TRBD1 (6 bases). The CDR3 is 15 amino acids. The germline V gene encodes CDR1 SGDLS and CDR2 YYNGEE. The V end lost 1 base, the J end lost 1 base, and 11 bases lay between the germline ends. The CDR3 region has the DNA TGTGCCAGCAGCGTAACCACAGGGAGGAACACTGAAGCTTTCTTT. Translation gives CASSVTTGRNTEAFF. Full variable domain (outside the CDR3, taken from reference TRBV9 and TRBJ1-1): DSGVTQTPKHLITATGQRVTLRCSPRSGDLSVYWYQQSLDQGLQFLIQYYNGEERAKGNILERFSAQQFPDLHSELNLSSLELGDSALYFCASSVTTGRNTEAFFGQGTRLTVV.